The rows below give T cell receptor beta chains drawn from one sample of a study of blood T cells in healthy people across ages. TCRdb re-derived calls from the 5' RACE reads in MiXCR, one entry per CDR3 protein. Among some 1.4 million distinct CDR3 sequences listed, 35% to 45% were seen once. Sequences were obtained from blood. The receptors here all came from a woman under 30 in good health. CDR3s include the opening cysteine and the closing phenylalanine or tryptophan. A D gene is named only where the DNA matches it firmly. Size is omitted from some rows. Given values are once, few, many or a class for expanded clones.

j_gene,abundance,v_gene,d_gene,CDR3aa,CDR3nt
TRBJ2-1,-,TRBV6-5,-,CASSYAHANNEQFF,TGTGCCAGCAGTTACGCGCACGCAAACAATGAGCAGTTCTTC
TRBJ2-4,-,TRBV5-5,-,CASSHSGTVLAKNIQYF,TGTGCCAGCAGCCACTCTGGGACGGTATTAGCCAAAAACATTCAGTACTTC
TRBJ2-5,-,TRBV7-9,-,CASSDRGPSEETQYF,TGTGCCAGCAGCGATCGGGGACCTAGTGAAGAGACCCAGTACTTC
TRBJ2-5,-,TRBV6-5,TRBD2,CASSVTSEQTQYF,TGTGCCAGCAGTGTCACTAGCGAGCAGACCCAGTACTTC
TRBJ2-5,few,TRBV6-5,-,CASSYSPARVEFDEQYF,TGTGCCAGCAGTTACTCCCCTGCCAGGGTGGAATTTGATGAGCAGTACTTC
TRBJ1-5,-,TRBV2,-,CASTQGIQPQHF,TGTGCCAGCACCCAGGGGATCCAGCCCCAGCATTTT
TRBJ1-2,-,TRBV2,-,CASIRREGVHGYTF,TGTGCCAGCATAAGGAGGGAAGGAGTTCATGGCTACACCTTC
TRBJ2-5,-,TRBV5-1,TRBD1,CASSNRQGGWQETQYF,TGCGCCAGCAGTAACCGACAGGGGGGGTGGCAAGAGACCCAGTACTTC
TRBJ1-1,many,TRBV10-3,TRBD1,CAISAGPGQTGGTEAFF,TGTGCCATCAGCGCAGGACCGGGACAGACCGGAGGGACTGAAGCTTTCTTT
TRBJ2-3,-,TRBV3-1,TRBD2,CASSGHGASGTDTQYF,TGTGCCAGCAGCGGACACGGGGCTAGCGGGACAGATACGCAGTATTTT
TRBJ1-2,-,TRBV3-1,-,CASSSSPYGYTF,TGTGCCAGCAGCTCCTCACCCTATGGCTACACCTTC
TRBJ2-3,few,TRBV20-1,-,CSARDEGFSTDTQYF,TGCAGTGCTAGAGATGAGGGATTTAGCACAGATACGCAGTATTTT
TRBJ2-1,-,TRBV7-2,-,CASSITLGSYNEQFF,TGTGCCAGCAGCATAACCCTCGGGTCCTACAATGAGCAGTTCTTC
TRBJ1-4,-,TRBV5-1,-,CASSLGSLGRKTEKLFF,TGCGCCAGCAGCTTGGGTAGTTTAGGCAGAAAGACTGAAAAACTGTTTTTT
TRBJ1-6,-,TRBV9,-,CASSVEGRNSPLHF,TGTGCCAGCAGTGTTGAAGGGCGTAATTCACCCCTCCACTTT
TRBJ2-7,few,TRBV21-1,-,CASIDRVGTYEQYF,TGTGCCAGCATCGACAGGGTTGGAACCTACGAGCAGTACTTC
TRBJ2-5,few,TRBV4-1,-,CASSLRLGGQTQYF,TGCGCCAGCAGCCTTAGGTTGGGTGGCCAGACCCAGTACTTC
TRBJ2-1,-,TRBV4-2,TRBD2,CASSQDAGTSGTTYNEQFF,TGTGCCAGCAGCCAAGACGCCGGGACTAGCGGGACTACTTACAATGAGCAGTTCTTC
TRBJ2-1,few,TRBV15,TRBD1,CATSPGDRGYNEQFF,TGTGCCACCAGCCCAGGGGACAGGGGCTACAATGAGCAGTTCTTC
TRBJ1-6,few,TRBV27,-,CASSRHRDNSPLHF,TGTGCCAGCAGCAGACATAGGGATAATTCACCCCTCCACTTT
TRBJ1-4,-,TRBV28,-,CASSLPDGGRKLFF,TGTGCCAGCAGCCTACCGGATGGGGGGCGAAAACTGTTTTTT
TRBJ2-7,few,TRBV20-1,-,CSASELGGPNSYEQYF,TGCAGTGCTAGCGAGTTGGGGGGACCGAACTCCTACGAGCAGTACTTC
TRBJ2-5,-,TRBV29-1,TRBD2,CSVTASGAAQYF,TGCAGCGTTACCGCTAGCGGGGCGGCCCAGTACTTC
TRBJ2-3,few,TRBV12-3/TRBV12-4,-,CASSFPGNTDTQYF,TGTGCCAGCAGTTTCCCGGGGAACACAGATACGCAGTATTTT
TRBJ2-2,-,TRBV12-3/TRBV12-4,TRBD1,CASRPPGYRGASSLNTGELFF,TGTGCCAGCAGGCCCCCCGGATACAGGGGAGCCAGTTCTCTGAACACCGGGGAGCTGTTTTTT
TRBJ2-3,-,TRBV5-1,-,CASSLYDVGYSTDTQYF,TGCGCCAGCAGCCTTTACGACGTGGGGTATAGCACAGATACGCAGTATTTT
TRBJ2-7,few,TRBV14,-,CASSQGPPYEQYF,TGTGCCAGCAGCCAAGGGCCCCCCTACGAGCAGTACTTC
TRBJ2-5,few,TRBV29-1,TRBD1,CSVVDRGQNEQYF,TGCAGCGTTGTTGACAGGGGGCAGAATGAGCAGTACTTC
TRBJ2-7,-,TRBV5-1,TRBD2,CASRALAGAEQYF,TGCGCCAGCAGAGCGCTAGCGGGAGCCGAGCAGTACTTC